The sequence of this T cell receptor beta chain was determined in a study of blood T cell repertoires in COVID-19. In the study overall: Sites across the United States, Italy and Spain contributed samples from acute and convalescent COVID-19.

Data came from immunoSEQ multiplex PCR; TCRdb stores just in-frame clones and leaves some out. The sample consists of roughly 160,000 clones, over 80% of them appearing once. CDR1 and CDR2 (germline): MNHEY, SVGEGT. Trimming took 2 bases from V and 3 from J, leaving 8 bases between them. The CDR3 runs to 14 residues. In this sample, this clone turned up once. This TCR derives from a woman aged 60-75 years with acute or convalescent COVID-19. Sample: peripheral blood. V is TRBV6-2 or TRBV6-3 and J is TRBJ1-5, with D unclear. The CDR3 sequence is CASSYVSFNQPQHF. CDR3 nucleotides: TGTGCCAGCAGTTACGTTAGTTTCAATCAGCCCCAGCATTTT.